This T cell receptor (beta chain) is drawn from a study of monozygotic twins with inflammatory bowel disease (dated by TCRdb to the late 2010s). About the study as a whole: A total of about 28 monozygotic twin pairs were included in the full study, comprising nine German pairs (four IBD-concordant, five IBD-discordant) and 19 IBD-discordant Danish pairs. Each individual had, on average, about 151 000 unique TCRalpha sequences and 181 000 unique TCRbeta sequences available for analysis. The search for disease-associated traits relied mainly on comparing IBD patients with their genetically identical healthy co-twins within discordant pairs. Paper-wide results and their limitations: Measured by the inverse Simpson index, TCRbeta repertoire diversity was lower in IBD patients than in their healthy co-twins. Compared with healthy twins, IBD patients had fewer clonotypes in common with other individuals, a difference most pronounced in patients showing signs of disease activity. The analysis was unable to tell apart different T cell subtypes. Repertoire similarity did not differ between concordant and discordant twins, possibly due to limited statistical power. The results gave no support for a single strong signal or clonotype linked to IBD. Background noise and inter-individual variability may have been introduced into the repertoires by the differing immunosuppressive treatments among patients.

CDR1 and CDR2, per the germline V gene (reference sequence), are SGHKS and YYEKEE. The CDR3 runs 13 amino acids, cysteine and phenylalanine included. No DNA accompanies this entry. From each donor, a 2.5 ml peripheral blood sample was drawn into PAXgene tubes and stored at -80 degrees C. Without T cell sorting, total RNA was isolated from whole blood using the PAXgene blood miRNA kit on an automated QIAcube. Peripheral blood from monozygotic twin pairs, either concordant or discordant for inflammatory bowel disease, underwent deep TCRalpha and TCRbeta repertoire profiling that used unique molecular barcoding. Smoking habits were recorded for all twin pairs, and each individual was classified as a current, former or never smoker. Library construction relied on 5' RACE. Preparation of each TCR library used approximately 3,500 ng of total RNA. For each sample, cDNA synthesis was carried out in eight separate reactions using SMARTScribe reverse transcriptase. During cDNA synthesis, template switching introduced unique molecular identifiers that contained a 6-nucleotide sample barcode. Two nested PCRs of about 15 and 9 cycles amplified the TCRalpha and TCRbeta cDNA, and bead purification followed each PCR. Before amplification, cDNA was treated with uracil DNA-glycosylase and purified using the QIAquick PCR purification kit. In the second PCR, Illumina TruSeq-compatible adapters and sample-specific barcodes were added. TapeStation and Qubit were used to check library quality and concentration, and around 5.3 ng of each library was pooled. Sequencing of pooled libraries was carried out on an Illumina HiSeq2500 single-index Rapid Run using 2 x 100 bp reads and custom sequencing primers. The authors processed their data as follows. MiGEC version 1.2.6 was used for UMI-based consensus assembly, which corrected PCR and sequencing errors. MiXCR version 2.1.1 was used to carry out V(D)J alignment, clonotype assembly and CDR3 extraction. To normalise gene usage, clonotype sharing and MAIT/NKT TCR abundance, the analysis used the top 1000, 10 000 and 20 000 clonotypes per sample. After downsampling to 27 000 UMIs, diversity was calculated as the inverse Simpson index using the vegan R package. Statistical testing used paired Mann-Whitney U tests on the discordant twin pairs and applied Benjamini-Hochberg correction for multiple testing. TCRdb reprocessed the reads and provides one entry for every CDR3 protein sequence; no DNA is given. TCRdb, not the authors, supplied the V and J calls. This sample's table contains some 170,000 distinct CDR3 sequences. 2.4% of the sample goes to the ten largest clones.

As to this clonotype: Its antigen specificity is not known.

The chain was built from TRBV5-5 and TRBJ2-7; TCRdb reports TRBD1, a call that lacks DNA to check it against. The source material was blood. This receptor was taken from a human donor with ulcerative colitis or Crohn's disease, or a healthy co-twin of an affected twin (not recorded which). The CDR3: CASSPTGTYEQYF. Beyond the CDR3, the reference TRBV5-5 and TRBJ2-7 genes provide the residues; the full variable domain reads: DAGVTQSPTHLIKTRGQQVTLRCSPISGHKSVSWYQQVLGQGPQFIFQYYEKEERGRGNFPDRFSARQFPNYSSELNVNALLLGDSALYLCASSPTGTYEQYFGPGTRLTVT.